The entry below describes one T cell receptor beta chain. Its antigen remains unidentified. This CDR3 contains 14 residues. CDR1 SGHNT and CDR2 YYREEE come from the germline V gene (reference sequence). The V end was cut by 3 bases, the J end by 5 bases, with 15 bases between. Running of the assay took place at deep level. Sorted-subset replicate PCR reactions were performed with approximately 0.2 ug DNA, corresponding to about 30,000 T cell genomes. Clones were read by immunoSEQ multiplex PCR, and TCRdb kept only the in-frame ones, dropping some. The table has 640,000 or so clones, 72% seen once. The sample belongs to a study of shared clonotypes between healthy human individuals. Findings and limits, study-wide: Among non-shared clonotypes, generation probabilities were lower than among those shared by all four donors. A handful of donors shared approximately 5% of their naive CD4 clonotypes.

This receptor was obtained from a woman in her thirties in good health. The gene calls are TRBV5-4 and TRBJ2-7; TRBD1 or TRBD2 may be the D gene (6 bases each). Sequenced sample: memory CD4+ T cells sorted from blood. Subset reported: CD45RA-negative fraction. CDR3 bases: TGTGCCAGCAGCTGGGGGGCAGGGATGAACGAGCAGTACTTC. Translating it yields CASSWGAGMNEQYF.